Sequencing of this T cell receptor (beta chain) was carried out in a study of blood T cell repertoires in COVID-19. Background on the study: The samples span acute and convalescent COVID-19 from the United States, Italy and Spain. PBMCs, B-cell-depleted T cells, or T cells were the source of the cDNA or gDNA that made up the material.

Trimming took 1 base from V and 0 from J, leaving 12 bases between them. The germline gives CDR1 MNHEY, CDR2 SMNVEV (reference sequence). The CDR3 contains 17 residues. Methods used by the authors: Amplifying reference gene primers gave estimates of nucleated cell counts. Measured with immunoSEQ multiplex PCR; TCRdb has only the in-frame clones, and not every one. V, J and clone size derive from that table, while D and trimming were established from the DNA sequence. The sample has around 400,000 clones, 70% to 90% seen once; the top ten hold roughly 1.2%. This receptor was identified in a man aged 35 to 55 with acute or convalescent COVID-19. The chain combines TRBV27 with TRBJ1-4, with a possible D match to TRBD1 (6 bases). Source material: peripheral blood. The CDR3 loop is CASSLYAGAPTNEKLFF. The CDR3 bases are TGTGCCAGCAGTTTATATGCGGGGGCCCCAACTAATGAAAAACTGTTTTTT.